The rows below give T cell receptor beta chains drawn from one sample of a study of blood T cell repertoires in COVID-19. Profiling relied on immunoSEQ multiplex PCR, and the TCRdb table lists in-frame clones only, not all of them. The sample carries 35,000 to 45,000 clones, 73% recorded once. Sequenced material: peripheral blood. These receptors were collected from a man older than 75 with acute or convalescent COVID-19. Both conserved end residues are part of each CDR3. The order of the fields is J gene, V gene, CDR3 protein.

>TRBJ2-6|TRBV7-8
CASTTRGMTSSGANVLTF
>TRBJ2-2|TRBV29-1
CSVKLGLAGLLNTGELFF
>TRBJ2-1|TRBV19
CATIAGLQGHEQFF
>TRBJ2-3|TRBV5-1
CASSLGRTEGTDTQYF
>TRBJ2-1|TRBV19
CATQREGRGNEQFF
>TRBJ2-5|TRBV5-1
CASSKLAGAGETQYF
>TRBJ2-5|TRBV7-8
CASSSGQGAWGETQYF
>TRBJ2-1|TRBV3-1/TRBV3-2
CASSQGTSGGGEQFF
>TRBJ1-2|TRBV7-3
CASSLGQGASDGYTF
>TRBJ2-7|TRBV27
CASRGTGSYEQYF
>TRBJ1-2|TRBV7-8
CASSLGPPGYTF
>TRBJ2-5|TRBV7-9
CASSLAGGGETQYF
>TRBJ2-2|TRBV11-2
CASSSDYLDTGELFF
>TRBJ1-2|TRBV3-1/TRBV3-2
CASSRQIYGYTF
>TRBJ2-1|TRBV28
CASSLGGIGGSSYNEQFF
>TRBJ1-5|TRBV15
CATSRLQGGDQPQHF
>TRBJ2-5|TRBV30
CAWSASTLRKTQYF
>TRBJ2-7|TRBV6-2/TRBV6-3
CASSYDKRYEQYF
>TRBJ2-6|TRBV29-1
CSVEVPGLAGVAGANVLTF
>TRBJ2-1|TRBV11-3
CASSLASGSHNEQFF
>TRBJ1-2|TRBV9
CASSVAGDYGYTF
>TRBJ2-1|TRBV9
CASSVPVLDEQFF